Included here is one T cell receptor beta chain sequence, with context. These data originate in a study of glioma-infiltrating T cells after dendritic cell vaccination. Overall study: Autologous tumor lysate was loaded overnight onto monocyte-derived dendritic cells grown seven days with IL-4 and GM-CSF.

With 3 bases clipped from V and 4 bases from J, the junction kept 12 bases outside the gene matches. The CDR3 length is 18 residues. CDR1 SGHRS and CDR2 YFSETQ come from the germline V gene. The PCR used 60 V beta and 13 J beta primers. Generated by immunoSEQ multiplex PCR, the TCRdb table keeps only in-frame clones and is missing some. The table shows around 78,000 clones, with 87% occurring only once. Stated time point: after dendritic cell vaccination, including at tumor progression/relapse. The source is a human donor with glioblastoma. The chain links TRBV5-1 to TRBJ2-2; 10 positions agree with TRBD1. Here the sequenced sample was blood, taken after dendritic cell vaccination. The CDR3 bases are TGCGCCAGCAGCTCAAACCCGCCGGGACAGGGGTTCACCGGGGAGCTGTTTTTT. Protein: CASSSNPPGQGFTGELFF.